Below are 19 T cell receptor beta chains sequenced from a single sample in a study of blood T cell repertoires in COVID-19. The assay was immunoSEQ multiplex PCR, and TCRdb's table has in-frame clones only and misses some. The data hold a few hundred thousand clones, with 85% to 90% observed a single time. Sequencing was performed on peripheral blood. Source of these receptors: a man in his 60s who had recovered from COVID-19.

The genes are TRBV11-3 and TRBJ1-1; D remains ambiguous. Per the germline V gene, CDR1 is SGHNT and CDR2 is YENEEA. The CDR3 sequence is 14 residues long. Trimming took off 5 bases at V and 3 bases at J, with 13 bases between the two ends. CDR3 nucleotides: TGTGCCAGCAGCCCCCGGGCCGGGGACACTGAAGCTTTCTTT. It encodes CASSPRAGDTEAFF.

This clone was seen a few times. The V call is TRBV6-5, the J call TRBJ1-2; a possible D gene is TRBD1 (6 bases). The ends were cut back, 2 bases at V and 6 bases at J, with 16 bases in the middle. Germline V gene data show CDR1 as MNHEY and CDR2 as SVGAGI. The CDR3 extends over 15 amino acids. In DNA, the CDR3 is TGTGCCAGCAGTTACGGGGGGGGCGCTGGGAATGGCTACACCTTC. It codes for CASSYGGGAGNGYTF.

The chain is built from TRBV28 and TRBJ2-1; unclear D gene. Trimming removed 3 bases at V and 0 bases at J, with 15 bases between. The CDR3 runs to 17 residues. Germline V gene lookup returns CDR1 MDHEN and CDR2 SYDVKM. The CDR3: CASSFWASPGSYNEQFF. The CDR3 region has the DNA TGTGCCAGCAGTTTTTGGGCCTCCCCCGGCTCCTACAATGAGCAGTTCTTC.

The CDR3 loop reads CASSPSPPRGSRRLQETQYF. The CDR3 coding sequence is TGTGCCAGCAGCCCGTCCCCCCCCAGGGGGAGCAGGCGTCTCCAAGAGACCCAGTACTTC. The chain combines TRBV7-3 with TRBJ2-5, with 7 bases aligning to TRBD1. After removal of 5 bases from V and 1 base from J, the junction contained 22 bases not matched to a gene. CDR1 SGHTA and CDR2 FQGTGA come from the germline V gene. The CDR3 covers 20 residues.

This clone was seen a single time. The chain employs TRBV6-5 and TRBJ1-1; 8 bases fit TRBD1. CDR1 and CDR2 (germline): MNHEY, SVGAGI. V lost 10 bases to trimming and J lost 2 bases; unmatched junction nucleotides: 6. The CDR3 length is 13 residues. CDR3 residues: CATRTGLNTEAFF. CDR3 in DNA: TGTGCCACCCGGACAGGGCTAAACACTGAAGCTTTCTTT.

The chain is built from TRBV5-1 and TRBJ1-4; 7 nucleotides line up with TRBD1. The junction had 13 bases not matched to a gene; V was cut back by 4 bases and J by 4 bases. CDR1 is SGHRS and CDR2 is YFSETQ in the germline V gene. This CDR3 comprises 17 residues. CDR3: CASSIRTGLTGNEKLFF. The CDR3 bases are TGCGCCAGCAGCATACGGACAGGTCTTACGGGTAATGAAAAACTGTTTTTT.

The chain joins TRBV11-2 to TRBJ1-2, with D possibly TRBD1 on 6 matching bases. The germline V gene encodes CDR1 SGHAT and CDR2 FQNNGV. CDR3 length: 17 residues. Trimming left V 5 bases short and J 5 bases short, with 24 bases between. CDR3 residues: CASSPGGGPDRRYGYTF. CDR3 nucleotides: TGTGCCAGCAGCCCGGGAGGGGGTCCGGACAGAAGATATGGCTACACCTTC.

The rearrangement links TRBV5-6 to TRBJ2-3; maybe TRBD2 (7 bases). Trimming stripped 3 bases from V and 6 bases from J, with 20 bases between. CDR3 size: 16 residues. Germline CDR1 reads SGHDT; CDR2 reads YYEEEE. The CDR3 sequence is CASSSGLGRGADTQYF. CDR3 DNA sequence: TGTGCCAGCAGCTCGGGATTAGGACGGGGGGCGGATACGCAGTATTTT.

The rearrangement joins TRBV19 to TRBJ1-3; D gene uncertain. The CDR3 extends over 14 amino acids. CDR1 and CDR2 from the germline V gene are LNHDA and SQIVND (reference sequence). Trimming removed 9 bases at V and 2 bases at J, with 14 bases between. The CDR3, as DNA: TGTGCCAGCCGTATCTCCAGCGCTGGAAACACCATATATTTT. Translating it yields CASRISSAGNTIYF.

The rearrangement links TRBV19 to TRBJ2-7, with 8 bases fitting TRBD1. With 5 bases clipped from V and 5 bases from J, the junction kept 8 bases outside the gene matches. The CDR3 contains 14 residues. CDR1 and CDR2 from the germline V gene are LNHDA and SQIVND (reference sequence). CDR3 nucleotides: TGTGCCAGTAGTGCCCAGGGGGCGTCAAACGAGCAGTACTTC. It codes for CASSAQGASNEQYF. Combining the CDR3 with reference TRBV19 and TRBJ2-7 gives the whole variable domain DGGITQSPKYLFRKEGQNVTLSCEQNLNHDAMYWYRQDPGQGLRLIYYSQIVNDFQKGDIAEGYSVSREKKESFPLTVTSAQKNPTAFYLCASSAQGASNEQYFGPGTRLTVT.

CDR3 in DNA: TGTGCCAGCAAGGGTACGCTAGCGGGGGCGGTAGATACGCAGTATTTT. It specifies CASKGTLAGAVDTQYF. The rearrangement joins TRBV13 to TRBJ2-3, with 10 nucleotides matching TRBD2. The CDR3 is 16 amino acids. Germline values: CDR1 PRHDT, CDR2 FYEKMQ (reference sequence). The V and J ends lost 7 bases and 5 bases, in that order; junction bases with no gene match: 12.

The sample holds many counts of this clone. The gene calls are TRBV10-3 and TRBJ1-6; D is possibly TRBD1 (5 bases). Germline V gene data show CDR1 as ENHRY and CDR2 as SYGVKD. Trimming shortened V by 10 bases and J by 6 bases, and 16 bases separated the two germline ends. This CDR3 is 14 amino acids long. The CDR3: CATKTEESNSPLHF. CDR3 coding DNA: TGTGCCACCAAGACAGAAGAAAGTAATTCACCCCTCCACTTT.

This clone was recorded only once. CDR3 nucleotides: TGTGCCAGCAGGCTCTCCGGGGGCACAGATACGCAGTATTTT. It encodes CASRLSGGTDTQYF. This chain uses TRBV4-2 with TRBJ2-3; tentatively, D is TRBD2 (5 bases). CDR1 is LGHNA, CDR2 YNFKEQ, per germline. The CDR3 totals 14 residues. V was shortened by 6 bases and J by 1 base, with 11 bases between the two germline ends.

V gene TRBV7-2 combines with J gene TRBJ2-7, with 8 bases fitting TRBD1. CDR3 length: 15 residues. Germline-derived CDR1 and CDR2 are SGHTA and FQGNSA. With V trimmed by 1 base and J by 4 bases, 6 bases remained unmatched. In DNA, the CDR3 is TGTGCCAGCAGCTTAGTTGCCCAGGGGGCGTACGAGCAGTACTTC. This translates into CASSLVAQGAYEQYF.

The chain links TRBV5-4 to TRBJ2-1, with D maybe TRBD2 (6 bases). The V end was cut by 0 bases, the J end by 7 bases, with 17 bases between. The CDR3 is made up of 16 amino acids. Germline lookup yields CDR1 SGHNT and CDR2 YYREEE (reference sequence). The CDR3 region is CASSLARGLNGNEQFF. Here the CDR3 DNA reads TGTGCCAGCAGCTTGGCTCGGGGACTCAATGGGAATGAGCAGTTCTTC. The variable domain in full, completed from reference TRBV5-4 and TRBJ2-1, reads ETGVTQSPTHLIKTRGQQVTLRCSSQSGHNTVSWYQQALGQGPQFIFQYYREEENGRGNFPPRFSGLQFPNYSSELNVNALELDDSALYLCASSLARGLNGNEQFFGPGTRLTVL.

The V call is TRBV7-2, the J call TRBJ1-2; D unresolved. V was cut by 7 bases and J by 0 bases, with 12 bases left in between. The germline CDR1 and CDR2 sequences are SGHTA and FQGNSA. The CDR3 is 14 amino acids. The CDR3, as DNA: TGTGCCAGCACCCTGTATGAGGCTAACTATGGCTACACCTTC. Protein product: CASTLYEANYGYTF.

The chain recombines TRBV7-8 with TRBJ1-4; possible D gene TRBD1, 5 bases. The CDR3 has 15 residues. Trimming shortened V by 4 bases and J by 8 bases, and 17 bases separated the two germline ends. Germline V CDR1 and CDR2: SGHVS, FQNEAQ. CDR3 protein: CASSSAGISGEKLFF. CDR3 bases: TGTGCCAGCAGCTCAGCAGGGATATCAGGGGAAAAACTGTTTTTT.

The J gene is TRBJ1-4, the V gene TRBV19; D perhaps matches TRBD1 (6 bases). Trimming took off 2 bases at V and 7 bases at J, with 17 bases between the two ends. CDR3 length: 16 residues. CDR1 is LNHDA, CDR2 SQIVND, per germline (reference sequence). The CDR3 DNA reads as TGTGCCAGTAGTATACGGAATGGGGGGGCTGGTGAAAAACTGTTTTTT. Protein sequence: CASSIRNGGAGEKLFF.

The rearrangement links TRBV6-5 to TRBJ2-5; possibly TRBD2 for D (5 bases). CDR3 length equals 15 residues. The V and J ends lost 6 bases and 3 bases respectively, with 17 bases between them. In germline, CDR1 is MNHEY, CDR2 SVGAGI. The DNA of the CDR3 is TGTGCCAGCAGCCGACGGGGAGAAGCTGAAGAGACCCAGTACTTC. Amino acid sequence: CASSRRGEAEETQYF.